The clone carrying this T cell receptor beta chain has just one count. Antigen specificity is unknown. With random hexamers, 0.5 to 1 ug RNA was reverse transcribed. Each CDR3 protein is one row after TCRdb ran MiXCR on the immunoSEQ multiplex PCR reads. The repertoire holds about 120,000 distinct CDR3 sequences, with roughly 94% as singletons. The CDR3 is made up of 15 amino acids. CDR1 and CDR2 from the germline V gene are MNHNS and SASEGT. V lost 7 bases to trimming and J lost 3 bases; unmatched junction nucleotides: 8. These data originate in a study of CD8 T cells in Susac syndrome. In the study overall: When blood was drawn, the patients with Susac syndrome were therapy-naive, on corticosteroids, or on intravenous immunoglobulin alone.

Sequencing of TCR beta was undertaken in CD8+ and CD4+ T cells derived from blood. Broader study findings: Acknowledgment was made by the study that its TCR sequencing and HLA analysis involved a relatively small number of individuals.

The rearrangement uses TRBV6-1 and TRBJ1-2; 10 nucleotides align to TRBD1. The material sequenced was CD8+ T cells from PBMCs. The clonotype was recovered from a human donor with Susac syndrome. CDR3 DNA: TGTGCCAGCATCGCCGCGGGACAGGGGTACTATGGCTACACCTTC. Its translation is CASIAAGQGYYGYTF.